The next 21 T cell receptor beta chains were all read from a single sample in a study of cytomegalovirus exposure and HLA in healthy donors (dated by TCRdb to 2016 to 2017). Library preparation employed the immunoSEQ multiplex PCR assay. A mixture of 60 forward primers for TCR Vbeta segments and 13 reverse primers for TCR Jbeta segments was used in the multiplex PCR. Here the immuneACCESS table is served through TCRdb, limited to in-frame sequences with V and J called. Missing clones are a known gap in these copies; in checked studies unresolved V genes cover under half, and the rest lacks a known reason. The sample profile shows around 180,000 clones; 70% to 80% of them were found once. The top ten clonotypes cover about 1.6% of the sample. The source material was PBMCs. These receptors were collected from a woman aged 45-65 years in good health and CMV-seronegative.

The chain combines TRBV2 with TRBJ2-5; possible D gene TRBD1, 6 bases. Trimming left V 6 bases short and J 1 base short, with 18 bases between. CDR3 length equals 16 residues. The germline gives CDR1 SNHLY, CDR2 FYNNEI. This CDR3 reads CASSQPQGSLQETQYF. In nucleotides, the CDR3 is TGTGCCAGCAGCCAACCACAGGGTTCCCTCCAAGAGACCCAGTACTTC.

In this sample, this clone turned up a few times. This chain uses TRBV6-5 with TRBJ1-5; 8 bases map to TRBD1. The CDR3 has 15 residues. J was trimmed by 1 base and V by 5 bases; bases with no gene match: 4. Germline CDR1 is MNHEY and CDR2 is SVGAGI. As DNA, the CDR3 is TGTGCCAGCAGTCATGACAGGGGAAGCAATCAGCCCCAGCATTTT. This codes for CASSHDRGSNQPQHF.

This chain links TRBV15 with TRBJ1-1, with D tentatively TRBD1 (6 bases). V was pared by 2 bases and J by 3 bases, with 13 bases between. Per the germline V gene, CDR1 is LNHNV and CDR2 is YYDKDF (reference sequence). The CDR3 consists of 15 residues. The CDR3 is CATSRLAGGYTEAFF. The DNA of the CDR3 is TGTGCCACCAGCAGATTGGCGGGGGGCTACACTGAAGCTTTCTTT.

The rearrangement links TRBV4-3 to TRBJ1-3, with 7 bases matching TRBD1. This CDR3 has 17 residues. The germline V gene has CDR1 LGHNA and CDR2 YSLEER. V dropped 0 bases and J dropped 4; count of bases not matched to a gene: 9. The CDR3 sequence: CASSQDRYPGQGNTIYF. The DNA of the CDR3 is TGCGCCAGCAGCCAAGATCGTTACCCGGGACAGGGAAACACCATATATTTT.

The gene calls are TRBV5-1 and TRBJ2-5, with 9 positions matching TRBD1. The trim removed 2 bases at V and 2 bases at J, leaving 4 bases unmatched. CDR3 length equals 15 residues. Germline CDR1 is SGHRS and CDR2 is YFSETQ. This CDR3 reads CASSFTGTGQETQYF. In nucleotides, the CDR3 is TGCGCCAGCAGCTTCACCGGGACAGGGCAAGAGACCCAGTACTTC.

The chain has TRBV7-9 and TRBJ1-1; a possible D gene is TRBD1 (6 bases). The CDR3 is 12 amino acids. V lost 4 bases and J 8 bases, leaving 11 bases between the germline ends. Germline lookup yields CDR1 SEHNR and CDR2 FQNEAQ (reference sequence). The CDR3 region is CASSSDRTEAFF. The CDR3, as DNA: TGTGCCAGCAGCTCTGACAGGACCGAAGCTTTCTTT.

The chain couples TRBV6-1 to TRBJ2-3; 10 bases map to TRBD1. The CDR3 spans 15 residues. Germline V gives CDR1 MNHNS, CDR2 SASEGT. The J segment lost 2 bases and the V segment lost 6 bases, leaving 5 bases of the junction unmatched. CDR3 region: CASSWDRGSTDTQYF. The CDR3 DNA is TGTGCCAGCAGCTGGGACAGGGGATCCACAGATACGCAGTATTTT.

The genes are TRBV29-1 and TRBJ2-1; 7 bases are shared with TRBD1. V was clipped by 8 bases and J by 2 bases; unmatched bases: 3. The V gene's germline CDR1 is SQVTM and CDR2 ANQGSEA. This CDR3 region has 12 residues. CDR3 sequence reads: CSRTGAYNEQFF. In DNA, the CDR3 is TGCAGCCGGACAGGAGCCTACAATGAGCAGTTCTTC.

The CDR3 sequence is CASSQGTGGGGTEAFF. The DNA of the CDR3 is TGTGCCAGCAGCCAGGGGACAGGGGGCGGGGGCACTGAAGCTTTCTTT. The chain carries TRBV7-2 and TRBJ1-1; 12 bases are a match to TRBD1. J was trimmed by 4 bases and V by 5 bases; bases with no gene match: 8. Germline V gene lookup returns CDR1 SGHTA and CDR2 FQGNSA. CDR3 length: 16 residues.

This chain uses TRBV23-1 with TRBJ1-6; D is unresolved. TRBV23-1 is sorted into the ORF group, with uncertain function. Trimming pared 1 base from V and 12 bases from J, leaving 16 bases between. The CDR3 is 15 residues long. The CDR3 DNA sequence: TGCGCCAGCAGTCAATACGGAACAGTTATTAGACCCCTCCACTTT. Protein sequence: CASSQYGTVIRPLHF.

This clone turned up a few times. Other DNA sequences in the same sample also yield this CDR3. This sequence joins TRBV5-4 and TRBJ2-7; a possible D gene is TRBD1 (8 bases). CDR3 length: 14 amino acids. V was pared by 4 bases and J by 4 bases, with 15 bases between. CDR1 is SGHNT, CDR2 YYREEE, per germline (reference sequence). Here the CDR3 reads CASSPGQGGYEQYF. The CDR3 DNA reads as TGTGCCAGCAGCCCCGGACAGGGAGGGTACGAGCAGTACTTC.

DNA of the CDR3: TGTGCCAGCAGTCCGAGTGGGGAGTTGAACACTGAAGCTTTCTTT. Its translation: CASSPSGELNTEAFF. The chain combines TRBV6-1 with TRBJ1-1; D not resolved. The germline gives CDR1 MNHNS, CDR2 SASEGT. This CDR3 is 15 amino acids long. The V end was cut by 5 bases, the J end by 0 bases, with 13 bases between.

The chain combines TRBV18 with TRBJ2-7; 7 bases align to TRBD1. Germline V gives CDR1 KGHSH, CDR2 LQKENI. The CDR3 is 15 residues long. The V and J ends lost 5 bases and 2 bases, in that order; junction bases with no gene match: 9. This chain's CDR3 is CASSEQGSLPYEQYF. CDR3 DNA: TGTGCCAGCTCAGAACAGGGGTCACTACCCTACGAGCAGTACTTC.

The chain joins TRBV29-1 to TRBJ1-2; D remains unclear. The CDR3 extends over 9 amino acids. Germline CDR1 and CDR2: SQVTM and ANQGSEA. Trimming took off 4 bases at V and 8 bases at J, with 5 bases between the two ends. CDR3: CSVVSGYTF. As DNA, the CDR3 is TGCAGCGTTGTATCCGGCTACACCTTC.

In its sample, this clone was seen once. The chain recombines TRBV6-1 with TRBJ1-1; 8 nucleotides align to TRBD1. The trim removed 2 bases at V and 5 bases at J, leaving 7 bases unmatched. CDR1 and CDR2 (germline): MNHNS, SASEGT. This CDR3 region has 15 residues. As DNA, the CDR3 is TGTGCCAGCAGTGAACGGGTACAGGGGGGGACTGAAGCTTTCTTT. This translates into CASSERVQGGTEAFF.

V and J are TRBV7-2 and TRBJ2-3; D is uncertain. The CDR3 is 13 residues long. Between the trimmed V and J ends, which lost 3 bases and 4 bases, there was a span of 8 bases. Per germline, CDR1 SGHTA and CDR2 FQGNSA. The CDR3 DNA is TGTGCCAGCAGCTTTTCTACCGCAGATACGCAGTATTTT. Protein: CASSFSTADTQYF.

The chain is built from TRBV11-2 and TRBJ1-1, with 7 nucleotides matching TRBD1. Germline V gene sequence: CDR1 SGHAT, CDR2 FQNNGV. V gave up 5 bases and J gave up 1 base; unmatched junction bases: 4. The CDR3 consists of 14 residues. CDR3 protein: CASSRDSSNTEAFF. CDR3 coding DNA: TGTGCCAGCAGCAGGGACAGCTCGAACACTGAAGCTTTCTTT.

The CDR3 coding sequence is TGTGCCAGCAGCTTTGACAGGGCGGTAGGGCCCCAGCATTTT. Translating gives CASSFDRAVGPQHF. The V and J genes are TRBV7-2 and TRBJ1-5; 7 bases map to TRBD1. CDR3 length equals 14 residues. V lost 3 bases and J lost 9; bases outside the gene matches: 8. Germline CDR1 reads SGHTA; CDR2 reads FQGNSA.

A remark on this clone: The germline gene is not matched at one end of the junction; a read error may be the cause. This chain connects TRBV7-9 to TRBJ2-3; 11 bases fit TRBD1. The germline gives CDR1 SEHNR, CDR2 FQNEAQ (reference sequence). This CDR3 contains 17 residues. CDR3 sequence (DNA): TGTTCCAGCAGCTTACCAGGGGGACAGGGGGTTACAGATACGCAGTATTTT. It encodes CSSSLPGGQGVTDTQYF.

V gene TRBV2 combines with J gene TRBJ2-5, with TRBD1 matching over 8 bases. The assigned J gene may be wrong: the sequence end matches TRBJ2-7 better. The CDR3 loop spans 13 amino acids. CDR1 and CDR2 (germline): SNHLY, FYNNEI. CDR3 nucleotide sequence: TGTGCCGTTCAGAAGGACAGGGACTACGAGCAGTACTTC. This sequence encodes CAVQKDRDYEQYF.

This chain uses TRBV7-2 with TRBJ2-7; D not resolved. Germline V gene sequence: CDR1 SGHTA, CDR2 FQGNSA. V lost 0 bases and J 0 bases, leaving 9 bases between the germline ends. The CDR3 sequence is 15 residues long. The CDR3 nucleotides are TGTGCCAGCAGCTTAGCGGTACAACCCTCCTACGAGCAGTACTTC. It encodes CASSLAVQPSYEQYF.